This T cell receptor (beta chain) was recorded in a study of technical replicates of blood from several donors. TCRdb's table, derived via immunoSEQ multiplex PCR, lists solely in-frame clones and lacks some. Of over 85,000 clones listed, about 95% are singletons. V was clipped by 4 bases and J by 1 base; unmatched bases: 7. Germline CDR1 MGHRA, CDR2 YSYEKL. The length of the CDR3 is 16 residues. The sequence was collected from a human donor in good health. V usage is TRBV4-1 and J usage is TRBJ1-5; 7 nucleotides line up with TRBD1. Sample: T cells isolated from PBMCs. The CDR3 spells CASSPNRDRSNQPQHF. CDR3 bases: TGCGCCAGCAGCCCCAACCGGGACAGAAGCAATCAGCCCCAGCATTTT.